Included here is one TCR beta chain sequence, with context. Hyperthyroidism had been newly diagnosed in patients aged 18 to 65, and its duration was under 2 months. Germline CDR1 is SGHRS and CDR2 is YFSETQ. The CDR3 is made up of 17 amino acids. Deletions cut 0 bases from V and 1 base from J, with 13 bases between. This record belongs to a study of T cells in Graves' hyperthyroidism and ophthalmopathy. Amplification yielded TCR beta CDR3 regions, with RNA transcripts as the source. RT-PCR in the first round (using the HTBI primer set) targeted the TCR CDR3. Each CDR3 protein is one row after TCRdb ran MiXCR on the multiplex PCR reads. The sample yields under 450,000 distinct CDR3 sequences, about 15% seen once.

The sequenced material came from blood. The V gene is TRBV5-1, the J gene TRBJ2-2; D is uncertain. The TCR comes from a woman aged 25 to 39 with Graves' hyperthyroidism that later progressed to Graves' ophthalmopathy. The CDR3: CASSLAEDLQNTGELFF. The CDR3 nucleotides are TGCGCCAGCAGCTTGGCTGAGGATCTCCAGAACACCGGGGAGCTGTTTTTT.